The 28 T cell receptor beta chains below come from one sample, sequenced in a study of T cells in Graves' hyperthyroidism and ophthalmopathy. The source material, RNA transcripts, was used to amplify TCR beta CDR3 regions. HTBI primers were used for first-round RT-PCR of the TCR CDR3. TCRdb itself ran the multiplex PCR reads through MiXCR, one entry per CDR3 protein. The profile shows some 550,000 distinct CDR3 sequences, around 15% of them singletons. The sequencing sample was made of blood. These receptor sequences come from a middle-aged woman with Graves' ophthalmopathy.

This clonotype came up a few times. V usage is TRBV20-1 and J usage is TRBJ2-1; D gene uncertain. The germline V gene encodes CDR1 DFQATT and CDR2 SNEGSKA (reference sequence). This CDR3 is 12 amino acids long. Trimming pared 3 bases from V and 6 bases from J, leaving 9 bases between. The CDR3 loop is CSARRGVNEQFF. The CDR3 coding sequence is TGCAGTGCTAGGCGAGGTGTCAATGAGCAGTTCTTC.

Only a few counts were recorded for this clonotype. The CDR3 here is CASSYSMRSPMNTGELFF. CDR3 DNA sequence: TGTGCCAGCAGTTACTCGATGAGGTCCCCGATGAACACCGGGGAGCTGTTTTTT. The chain carries TRBV6-2 or TRBV6-3 and TRBJ2-2; D is uncertain. The CDR3 spans 18 residues. Germline CDR1 reads MNHEY; CDR2 reads SVGEGT. Trimming cost V 0 bases and J 1 base, with 15 bases left between them.

This clonotype was counted at least ten times. The chain has TRBV20-1 and TRBJ1-1; a weak D match, TRBD1 (6 bases). The CDR3 has 13 amino acids. Per the germline V gene, CDR1 is DFQATT and CDR2 is SNEGSKA (reference sequence). V lost 6 bases, J lost 4 bases, and 15 bases lay in between. CDR3 loop: CSAPQDSFTEAFF. The DNA of the CDR3 is TGCAGTGCCCCACAGGACAGCTTCACTGAAGCTTTCTTT.

A few counts support this clonotype. This rearrangement joins TRBV5-1 to TRBJ2-7, with 10 nucleotides matching TRBD2. Germline CDR1 reads SGHRS; CDR2 reads YFSETQ. J gave up 2 bases and V 5 bases, and 7 bases lay outside the gene matches. This CDR3 is 15 amino acids long. The CDR3 loop is CASSFEREGTYEQYF. In DNA form, the CDR3 reads TGCGCCAGCAGTTTTGAGCGGGAGGGAACCTACGAGCAGTACTTC.

The table lists this clonotype with a few counts. The chain couples TRBV18 to TRBJ1-1, with D perhaps TRBD1 (6 bases). The CDR3 totals 14 residues. Germline V lookup: CDR1 KGHSH, CDR2 LQKENI. V shed 6 bases and J shed 8 bases, with 19 bases lying between them. The CDR3 sequence is CASSRGRGAEEAFF. The CDR3 DNA reads as TGTGCCAGCTCCCGGGGCCGGGGGGCTGAGGAAGCTTTCTTT.

This clonotype has a handful of counts. This chain joins TRBV27 and TRBJ1-2, with TRBD1 matching 9 bases. The CDR3 is 15 amino acids. With V trimmed by 4 bases and J by 4 bases, 7 bases remained unmatched. The germline CDR1 and CDR2 sequences are MNHEY and SMNVEV (reference sequence). The CDR3 loop is CASSSLQGAVYGYTF. The CDR3 nucleotides are TGTGCCAGCAGTTCCTTACAGGGGGCTGTCTATGGCTACACCTTC.

Many counts were recorded for this clonotype. V gene TRBV6-5 combines with J gene TRBJ1-5; a possible D gene is TRBD1 (6 bases). V was cut by 2 bases and J by 9 bases, with 14 bases left in between. Per the germline V gene, CDR1 is MNHEY and CDR2 is SVGAGI. The CDR3 is 14 amino acids. The CDR3 DNA reads TGTGCCAGCAGTTACCGGACAGAGGGGAGGCCCCAGCATTTT. Protein sequence: CASSYRTEGRPQHF.

The table lists this clonotype with a few counts. The genes are TRBV7-2 and TRBJ2-7; no definite D call. The CDR3 sequence is 14 residues long. Germline values: CDR1 SGHTA, CDR2 FQGNSA. Trimming cost V 6 bases and J 0 bases, with 12 bases left between them. The DNA for the CDR3 is TGTGCCAGCAGTTCCTCGCGGAACTCCTACGAGCAGTACTTC. This codes for CASSSSRNSYEQYF. Using reference TRBV7-2 and TRBJ2-7 for the parts outside the CDR3, the full variable domain is GAGVSQSPSNKVTEKGKDVELRCDPISGHTALYWYRQSLGQGLEFLIYFQGNSAPDKSGLPSDRFSAERTGGSVSTLTIQRTQQEDSAVYLCASSSSRNSYEQYFGPGTRLTVT.

This clonotype appeared a few times. V usage is TRBV24-1 and J usage is TRBJ1-5; D is perhaps TRBD1 (5 bases). Trimming pared 3 bases from V and 7 bases from J, leaving 9 bases between. The CDR3 loop spans 13 amino acids. The germline V gene encodes CDR1 KGHDR and CDR2 SFDVKD. The CDR3 loop is CATSDGGWQPQHF. Written as DNA, the CDR3 is TGTGCCACCAGTGATGGGGGGTGGCAGCCCCAGCATTTT.

As to this clonotype: Lacking the conserved final phenylalanine or tryptophan, this CDR3 likely reflects a read error. The rearrangement joins TRBV2 to TRBJ2-1, with 7 bases that match TRBD2. The CDR3 totals 16 residues. CDR1 is SNHLY, CDR2 FYNNEI, per germline. J was trimmed by 6 bases and V by 7 bases; bases with no gene match: 15. The CDR3 protein is CASNAGVGYTVNEQFL. The CDR3 coding sequence is TGTGCCAGCAATGCGGGGGTCGGGTATACGGTCAATGAGCAGTTCTTA.

This clonotype was detected ten times or more. V and J are TRBV6-1 and TRBJ1-6; TRBD1 might be the D (5 bases). Germline loops: CDR1 MNHNS, CDR2 SASEGT. Trimming pared 3 bases from V and 6 bases from J, leaving 9 bases between. There are 14 residues in the CDR3. CDR3 residues: CASSEDIGNSPLHF. The CDR3 DNA follows: TGTGCCAGCAGTGAGGACATCGGTAATTCACCCCTCCACTTT.

In its sample, this clonotype was seen many times. The chain couples TRBV27 to TRBJ2-2; 9 nucleotides align to TRBD1. Per germline, CDR1 MNHEY and CDR2 SMNVEV (reference sequence). The V gene end was trimmed by 5 bases and the J gene end by 6 bases; junction bases not matched to a gene: 10. This CDR3 contains 16 residues. CDR3 nucleotides: TGTGCCAGCAGTACGGTACCGGGACAGGGTTCCGGGGAGCTGTTTTTT. Translating gives CASSTVPGQGSGELFF.

This clonotype was observed a handful of times. The chain is built from TRBV10-3 and TRBJ2-1, with D hard to call. Deletions cut 0 bases from V and 4 bases from J, with 4 bases between. This CDR3 region has 13 residues. The germline V gene has CDR1 ENHRY and CDR2 SYGVKD. The CDR3 is CAISESPYNEQFF. For the CDR3, the DNA is TGTGCCATCAGTGAGTCTCCGTACAATGAGCAGTTCTTC.

This clonotype was picked up many times. The CDR3 nucleotides read TGCAGTGCTAGAGGGGCGGACAGCCACAATGAGCAGTTCTTC. This sequence encodes CSARGADSHNEQFF. The rearrangement links TRBV20-1 to TRBJ2-1; TRBD1 is a possible D gene (6 bases). This CDR3 is 14 amino acids long. The germline V and J ends were trimmed by 1 base and 5 bases, with 12 bases remaining between them. CDR1 is DFQATT and CDR2 is SNEGSKA in the germline V gene (reference sequence).

This clonotype occurred many times. The J gene is TRBJ1-1, the V gene TRBV5-1, with D maybe TRBD1 (6 bases). Germline V CDR1 and CDR2: SGHRS, YFSETQ. The ends were cut back, 2 bases at V and 5 bases at J, with 13 bases in the middle. This CDR3 region has 14 residues. CDR3: CASSLGGAGTEAFF. The CDR3 region has the DNA TGCGCCAGCAGCTTAGGGGGAGCGGGGACTGAAGCTTTCTTT.

This clonotype was observed at least ten times. The chain joins TRBV30 to TRBJ1-1, with 7 bases identical to TRBD1. Germline values: CDR1 GTSNPN, CDR2 SVGIG (reference sequence). The V segment lost 7 bases and the J segment 5 bases; nucleotides outside the gene matches: 7. The CDR3 is 12 residues long. The CDR3 sequence: CAFGQVITEAFF. CDR3 in DNA: TGTGCCTTCGGACAGGTTATAACTGAAGCTTTCTTT.

Many counts were recorded for this clonotype. This rearrangement joins TRBV2 to TRBJ2-3; 8 bases are shared with TRBD2. After removal of 3 bases from V and 2 bases from J, the junction contained 4 bases not matched to a gene. CDR1 is SNHLY, CDR2 FYNNEI, per germline. The CDR3 consists of 15 residues. The CDR3 loop is CASSDPGLATDTQYF. In nucleotides, the CDR3 is TGTGCCAGCAGTGACCCTGGACTAGCCACAGATACGCAGTATTTT.

The sample holds a few counts of this clonotype. The chain is built from TRBV20-1 and TRBJ1-5; no clear D gene. CDR1 is DFQATT, CDR2 SNEGSKA, per germline (reference sequence). The CDR3 extends over 14 amino acids. Trimming removed 3 bases from V and 2 bases from J, with 11 bases in between. The CDR3 is CSASFLGGNQPQHF. In nucleotides, the CDR3 is TGCAGTGCTAGCTTCCTCGGGGGCAATCAGCCCCAGCATTTT.

This clonotype was seen many times. This chain connects TRBV6-2 or TRBV6-3 to TRBJ2-1; the D gene is possibly TRBD2 (5 bases). Germline V gives CDR1 MNHEY, CDR2 SVGEGT. This CDR3 is 16 amino acids long. V dropped 6 bases and J dropped 0 bases, with 15 bases sitting between them. The CDR3 nucleotides are TGTGCCAGCAGCCCCCGGGGAGAGTTCTCCTACAATGAGCAGTTCTTC. Its translation: CASSPRGEFSYNEQFF.

This clonotype appeared many times. The DNA of the CDR3 is TGTGCCAGCAGCCCGCTGACAGTGAGCTCCTACGAGCAGTACTTC. Protein sequence: CASSPLTVSSYEQYF. The chain couples TRBV11-2 to TRBJ2-7, with D possibly being TRBD1 (5 bases). CDR3 length: 15 residues. V was shortened by 5 bases and J by 0 bases, with 14 bases between the two germline ends. The germline CDR1 and CDR2 sequences are SGHAT and FQNNGV.

Ten or more counts support this clonotype. This chain uses TRBV29-1 with TRBJ2-1; TRBD1 aligns across 11 bases. Germline V CDR1 and CDR2: SQVTM, ANQGSEA. The CDR3 totals 15 residues. V was clipped by 6 bases and J by 5 bases; unmatched bases: 9. The CDR3 sequence is CSVRGGTGGNNEQFF. Here the CDR3 DNA reads TGCAGCGTCCGTGGGGGGACAGGGGGGAACAATGAGCAGTTCTTC.

This clonotype was detected many times. V usage is TRBV5-1 and J usage is TRBJ2-1, with 9 bases identical to TRBD1. CDR3 length: 15 residues. After removal of 5 bases from V and 1 base from J, the junction contained 4 bases not matched to a gene. CDR1 and CDR2 from the germline V gene are SGHRS and YFSETQ. The CDR3 nucleotides are TGCGCCAGCAGTGGACAGGGGTCTTCCTACAATGAGCAGTTCTTC. It is translated as CASSGQGSSYNEQFF.

This clonotype was seen many times. The chain couples TRBV7-2 to TRBJ2-7; the D is unclear. CDR1 and CDR2 (germline): SGHTA, FQGNSA. Trimming took 3 bases from V and 3 from J, leaving 12 bases between them. There are 14 residues in the CDR3. The CDR3 sequence: CASSFQEWGYEQYF. DNA for the CDR3: TGTGCCAGCAGCTTTCAGGAATGGGGCTACGAGCAGTACTTC.

A remark on this clonotype: This could be a read error, since a much larger clone is one nucleotide away. The chain couples TRBV11-1 to TRBJ2-5; D is perhaps TRBD1 or TRBD2 (5 bases each). V was pared by 5 bases and J by 3 bases, with 13 bases between. Germline V lookup: CDR1 SGHAT, CDR2 FQDESV (reference sequence). This CDR3 comprises 14 residues. CDR3 residues: CASSQVLGEETQYF. The CDR3 nucleotides read TGTGCCAGCAGCCAAGTACTAGGGGAAGAGACCCAGTACTTC.

This clonotype came up many times. V usage is TRBV10-3 and J usage is TRBJ2-7, with 15 bases identical to TRBD2. There are 18 residues in the CDR3. Germline CDR1 ENHRY, CDR2 SYGVKD. Trimming cost V 4 bases and J 4 bases; bases outside gene matches: 11. CDR3 in DNA: TGTGCCATCAGTGGGGGAGGACTAGCGGGAGGGATGTGGTACGAGCAGTACTTC. Protein product: CAISGGGLAGGMWYEQYF.

This clonotype was seen repeatedly, ten times or more. The rearrangement uses TRBV29-1 and TRBJ2-3; TRBD2 aligns across 12 bases. CDR1 is SQVTM, CDR2 ANQGSEA, per germline. CDR3 size: 15 residues. After removal of 5 bases from V and 2 bases from J, the junction contained 5 bases not matched to a gene. In DNA form, the CDR3 reads TGCAGCGTTCTACTAGCGGGGGGTTTCACAGATACGCAGTATTTT. Its translation: CSVLLAGGFTDTQYF.

The chain uses TRBV7-9 and TRBJ2-1, with unresolved D. V lost 5 bases and J lost 9, with 14 bases in between. The V gene's germline CDR1 is SEHNR and CDR2 FQNEAQ (reference sequence). This CDR3 is 13 amino acids long. This chain's CDR3 is CASSPASRGEQFF. As DNA, the CDR3 is TGTGCCAGCAGCCCGGCCTCTCGCGGTGAGCAGTTCTTC. Full variable domain (missing parts from reference TRBV7-9 and TRBJ2-1): DTGVSQNPRHKITKRGQNVTFRCDPISEHNRLYWYRQTLGQGPEFLTYFQNEAQLEKSRLLSDRFSAERPKGSFSTLEIQRTEQGDSAMYLCASSPASRGEQFFGPGTRLTVL.

This clonotype was counted many times. The chain combines TRBV7-9 with TRBJ2-7; 9 bases align to TRBD1. The germline V gene has CDR1 SEHNR and CDR2 FQNEAQ (reference sequence). The V segment lost 5 bases and the J segment 3 bases; nucleotides outside the gene matches: 5. The CDR3 runs 14 residues. DNA of the CDR3: TGTGCCAGCAGCGACCGGGACAGGGTCTACGAGCAGTACTTC. It specifies CASSDRDRVYEQYF.